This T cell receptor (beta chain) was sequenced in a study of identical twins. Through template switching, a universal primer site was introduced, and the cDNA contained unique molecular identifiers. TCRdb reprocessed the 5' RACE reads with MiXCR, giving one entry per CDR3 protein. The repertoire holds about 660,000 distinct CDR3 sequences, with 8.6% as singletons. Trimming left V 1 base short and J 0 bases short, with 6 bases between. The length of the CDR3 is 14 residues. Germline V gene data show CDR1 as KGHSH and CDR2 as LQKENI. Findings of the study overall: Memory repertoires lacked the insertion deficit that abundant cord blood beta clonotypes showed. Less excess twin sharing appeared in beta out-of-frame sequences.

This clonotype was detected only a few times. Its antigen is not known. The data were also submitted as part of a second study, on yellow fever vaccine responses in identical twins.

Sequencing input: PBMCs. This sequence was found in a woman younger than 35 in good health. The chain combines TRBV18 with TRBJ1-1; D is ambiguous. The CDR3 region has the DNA TGTGCCAGCTCACCACTGGGTTTGAACACTGAAGCTTTCTTT. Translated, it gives CASSPLGLNTEAFF.